Below, 22 T cell receptor beta chains from the same sample are listed, as sequenced in a study of blood T cell repertoires in COVID-19. Sequencing used immunoSEQ multiplex PCR; TCRdb keeps in-frame clones, though not all of them. The sample lists 2,000 to 3,000 clones, 87% occurring once. Sequences were obtained from peripheral blood. These receptors were taken from a man aged 70-80 years with active COVID-19.

This clone was seen once. The chain combines TRBV6-5 with TRBJ1-6, with 10 bases lining up with TRBD1. Germline loops: CDR1 MNHEY, CDR2 SVGAGI. The CDR3 loop spans 13 amino acids. V shed 9 bases and J 7 bases; nucleotides not matched to a gene: 3. This chain's CDR3 is CASTGQGNSPLHF. In DNA, the CDR3 is TGTGCCAGTACGGGACAGGGGAATTCACCCCTCCACTTT.

The chain combines TRBV30 with TRBJ2-1, with D possibly matching TRBD2 (5 bases). From germline, CDR1 is GTSNPN and CDR2 SVGIG (reference sequence). Trimming left V 3 bases short and J 9 bases short, with 18 bases between. The CDR3 has 14 residues. The CDR3 spells CAWSREQLAGEQFF. CDR3 in DNA: TGTGCCTGGAGCAGAGAGCAGCTAGCCGGTGAGCAGTTCTTC.

CDR3 in DNA: TGTGCCAGCAGCTTGGGGGACAGGGGCTCGGTTGAAGCTTTCTTT. Amino acids: CASSLGDRGSVEAFF. The chain links TRBV5-6 to TRBJ1-1, with 10 bases fitting TRBD1. The germline V gene has CDR1 SGHDT and CDR2 YYEEEE. V lost 0 bases, J lost 7 bases, and 6 bases stayed unmatched. The CDR3 length is 15 residues.

The chain has TRBV3-1 (or the pseudogene TRBV3-2) and TRBJ2-1; D might be TRBD2 (5 bases). CDR3 length: 14 residues. V was trimmed by 3 bases and J by 5 bases, leaving 11 bases between them. CDR1 is LGHDT and CDR2 is YNNKEL in the germline V gene (reference sequence). CDR3 DNA sequence: TGTGCCAGCAGCCAGGAATGGCGGGACAATGAGCAGTTCTTC. Translating gives CASSQEWRDNEQFF.

V usage is TRBV2 and J usage is TRBJ1-1; 7 bases map to TRBD1. Unmatched junction bases numbered 4, after V lost 6 bases and J lost 6 bases. Germline loops: CDR1 SNHLY, CDR2 FYNNEI. CDR3 size: 12 residues. In DNA form, the CDR3 reads TGTGCCAGCAGATCAACAGGGGCTGAAGCTTTCTTT. It specifies CASRSTGAEAFF.

This clone has only one observation. V usage is TRBV6-6 and J usage is TRBJ1-1; TRBD1 might be the D (6 bases). V lost 8 bases and J 8 bases, leaving 15 bases between the germline ends. The CDR3 has 12 amino acids. CDR1 and CDR2 (germline): MNHNY, SVGAGI (reference sequence). The CDR3 protein is CASDGGAREAFF. Here the CDR3 DNA reads TGTGCCAGCGATGGGGGGGCGCGGGAAGCTTTCTTT.

This sequence joins TRBV12-3 or TRBV12-4 and TRBJ1-2; D remains unclear. This CDR3 has 12 amino acids. Trimming shortened V by 6 bases and J by 4 bases, and 9 bases separated the two germline ends. This CDR3 is CASRQSPYGYTF. CDR3 nucleotide sequence: TGTGCCAGCAGACAGAGCCCCTATGGCTACACCTTC.

This rearrangement joins TRBV27 to TRBJ2-7; D might be TRBD1 (6 bases). CDR1 and CDR2 from the germline V gene are MNHEY and SMNVEV (reference sequence). CDR3 size: 14 residues. V lost 8 bases and J 2 bases, leaving 16 bases between the germline ends. CDR3 in amino acids: CASGPRDTTYEQYF. DNA of the CDR3: TGTGCCAGCGGACCTAGGGACACCACCTACGAGCAGTACTTC.

The rearrangement uses TRBV5-8 and TRBJ2-1; D gene unclear. The CDR3 sequence is 15 residues long. Trimming left V 0 bases short and J 3 bases short, with 10 bases between. Germline V lookup: CDR1 SGHTS, CDR2 YDEGEE. The CDR3 coding sequence is TGTGCCAGCAGCTTGGAACTAAACATCTACAATGAGCAGTTCTTC. It is translated as CASSLELNIYNEQFF.

The chain uses TRBV11-2 and TRBJ2-1; TRBD2 agrees at 7 bases. The CDR3 extends over 17 amino acids. From germline, CDR1 is SGHAT and CDR2 FQNNGV. The V and J ends lost 0 bases and 4 bases, in that order; junction bases with no gene match: 9. DNA for the CDR3: TGTGCCAGCAGCTTAGATATTCCTAGCGGACTTTACAATGAGCAGTTCTTC. Amino acid sequence: CASSLDIPSGLYNEQFF.

The chain couples TRBV11-3 to TRBJ2-5; D is undetermined. The CDR3 contains 11 residues. Germline V gene lookup returns CDR1 SGHNT and CDR2 YENEEA. Trimming left V 8 bases short and J 1 base short, with 5 bases between. This chain's CDR3 is CASPFQETQYF. Here the CDR3 DNA reads TGTGCCAGCCCATTCCAAGAGACCCAGTACTTC. The variable domain in full, with the rest retrieved from reference TRBV11-3 and TRBJ2-5, is EAGVVQSPRYKIIEKKQPVAFWCNPISGHNTLYWYLQNLGQGPELLIRYENEEAVDDSQLPKDRFSAERLKGVDSTLKIQPAELGDSAVYLCASPFQETQYFGPGTRLLVL.

This chain links TRBV6-6 with TRBJ1-1; weak D call: TRBD1 (5 bases). This CDR3 comprises 13 residues. V shed 4 bases and J shed 6 bases, with 12 bases lying between them. CDR1 and CDR2 from the germline V gene are MNHNY and SVGAGI (reference sequence). CDR3 in DNA: TGTGCCAGCAGTTTGGAAGACAGACCTGAAGCTTTCTTT. Amino acid sequence: CASSLEDRPEAFF.

This chain links TRBV5-1 with TRBJ2-3; D remains unclear. The CDR3 extends over 12 amino acids. V was shortened by 5 bases and J by 5 bases, with 9 bases between the two germline ends. Germline loops: CDR1 SGHRS, CDR2 YFSETQ. CDR3 region: CASRVTGDTQYF. Written as DNA, the CDR3 is TGCGCCAGCAGAGTGACGGGAGATACGCAGTATTTT.

This chain joins TRBV3-1 (or the pseudogene TRBV3-2) and TRBJ2-2; tentative D call: TRBD2 (5 bases). The ends were cut back, 7 bases at V and 3 bases at J, with 12 bases in the middle. The CDR3 runs to 14 residues. CDR1 and CDR2 from the germline V gene are LGHDT and YNNKEL (reference sequence). The CDR3 DNA follows: TGTGCCAGCAAAGCGAGGGCGGACACCGGGGAGCTGTTTTTT. It translates to CASKARADTGELFF.

The V gene is TRBV5-6, the J gene TRBJ1-2; 8 bases agree with TRBD1. V was clipped by 2 bases and J by 6 bases; unmatched bases: 9. This CDR3 has 15 residues. Germline loops: CDR1 SGHDT, CDR2 YYEEEE. The chain's CDR3 is CASSFTDRGADGYTF. The CDR3 region has the DNA TGTGCCAGCAGCTTCACCGACAGGGGAGCGGATGGCTACACCTTC.

The chain is built from TRBV6-5 and TRBJ2-2, with 7 bases aligning to TRBD1. With V trimmed by 7 bases and J by 1 base, 3 bases remained unmatched. Germline V lookup: CDR1 MNHEY, CDR2 SVGAGI. This CDR3 spans 14 amino acids. The CDR3 DNA follows: TGTGCCAGCAACAGGGGCTTGAACACCGGGGAGCTGTTTTTT. It translates to CASNRGLNTGELFF.

The chain links TRBV7-6 to TRBJ2-6, with 8 bases aligning to TRBD2. The CDR3 covers 18 residues. The V and J ends lost 5 bases and 0 bases, in that order; junction bases with no gene match: 9. Germline CDR1 SGHVS, CDR2 FNYEAQ. The CDR3 region has the DNA TGTGCCAGCAGCCCCGGGATAGCGGGGTACTCTGGGGCCAACGTCCTGACTTTC. This codes for CASSPGIAGYSGANVLTF.

This rearrangement joins TRBV5-6 to TRBJ1-3, with D maybe TRBD1 (6 bases). V lost 5 bases, J lost 2 bases, and 11 bases lay in between. Germline CDR1 reads SGHDT; CDR2 reads YYEEEE. The CDR3 spans 14 residues. The CDR3, as DNA: TGTGCCAGCAGATCACAGGGCCCTGGAAACACCATATATTTT. Encoded protein: CASRSQGPGNTIYF.

J is TRBJ2-1 and V is TRBV27; maybe TRBD2 (5 bases). Trimming cost V 5 bases and J 4 bases, with 6 bases left between them. CDR1 MNHEY and CDR2 SMNVEV come from the germline V gene (reference sequence). The CDR3 covers 12 residues. The CDR3, as DNA: TGTGCCAGCAGTCCGGGGTACAATGAGCAGTTCTTC. It codes for CASSPGYNEQFF.

This clone turned up a few times. The chain combines TRBV6-5 with TRBJ2-1; 7 nucleotides align to TRBD1. This CDR3 contains 12 residues. CDR1 is MNHEY, CDR2 SVGAGI, per germline. V lost 5 bases to trimming and J lost 10 bases; unmatched junction nucleotides: 5. CDR3 nucleotides: TGTGCCAGCAGTCCCAGGGGGTGGGAGCAGTTCTTC. Translation: CASSPRGWEQFF.

The chain recombines TRBV11-2 with TRBJ2-3; D perhaps matches TRBD2 (7 bases). The CDR3 totals 15 residues. The germline V gene encodes CDR1 SGHAT and CDR2 FQNNGV. Trimming stripped 3 bases from V and 6 bases from J, with 16 bases between. CDR3 sequence reads: CASSFSGGGRDTQYF. As DNA, the CDR3 is TGTGCCAGCAGCTTCTCGGGGGGCGGAAGGGATACGCAGTATTTT.

The rearrangement joins TRBV27 to TRBJ1-5; 8 nucleotides match TRBD1. The CDR3 contains 14 residues. The trim removed 8 bases at V and 3 bases at J, leaving 6 bases unmatched. The germline CDR1 and CDR2 sequences are MNHEY and SMNVEV (reference sequence). The CDR3: CASGDRGPNQPQHF. The CDR3 nucleotides read TGTGCCAGCGGTGACAGGGGACCCAATCAGCCCCAGCATTTT.